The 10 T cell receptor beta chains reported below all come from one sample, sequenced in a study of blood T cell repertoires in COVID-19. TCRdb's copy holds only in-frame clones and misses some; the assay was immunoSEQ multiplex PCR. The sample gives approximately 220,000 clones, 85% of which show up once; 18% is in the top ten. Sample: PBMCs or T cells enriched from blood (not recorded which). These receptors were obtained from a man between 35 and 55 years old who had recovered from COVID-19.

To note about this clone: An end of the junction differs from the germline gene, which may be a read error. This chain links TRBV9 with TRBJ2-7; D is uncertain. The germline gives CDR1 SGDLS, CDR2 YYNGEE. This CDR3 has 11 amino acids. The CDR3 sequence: CASSPIPAGVF. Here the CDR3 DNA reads TGTGCCAGCAGCCCTATACCGGCAGGCGTCTTC. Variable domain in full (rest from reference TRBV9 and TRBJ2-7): DSGVTQTPKHLITATGQRVTLRCSPRSGDLSVYWYQQSLDQGLQFLIQYYNGEERAKGNILERFSAQQFPDLHSELNLSSLELGDSALYFCASSPIPAGVFGPGTRLTVT.

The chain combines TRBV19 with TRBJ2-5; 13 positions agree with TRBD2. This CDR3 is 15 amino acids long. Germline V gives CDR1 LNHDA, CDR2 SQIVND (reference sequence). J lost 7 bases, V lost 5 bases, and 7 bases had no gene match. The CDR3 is CASSPTSGRLVTQYF. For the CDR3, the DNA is TGTGCCAGTAGTCCGACTAGCGGGAGGTTGGTGACCCAGTACTTC.

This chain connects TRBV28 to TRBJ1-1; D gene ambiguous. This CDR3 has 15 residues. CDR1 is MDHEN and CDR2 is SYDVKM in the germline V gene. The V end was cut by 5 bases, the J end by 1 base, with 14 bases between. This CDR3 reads CASSSLGRENTEAFF. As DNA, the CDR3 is TGTGCCAGCAGTAGCCTGGGGAGGGAGAACACTGAAGCTTTCTTT.

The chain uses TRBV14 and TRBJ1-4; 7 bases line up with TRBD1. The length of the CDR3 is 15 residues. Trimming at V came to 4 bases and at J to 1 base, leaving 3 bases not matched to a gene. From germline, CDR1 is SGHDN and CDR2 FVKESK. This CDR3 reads CASSPYRGTNEKLFF. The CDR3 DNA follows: TGTGCCAGCAGCCCTTACAGGGGAACTAATGAAAAACTGTTTTTT.

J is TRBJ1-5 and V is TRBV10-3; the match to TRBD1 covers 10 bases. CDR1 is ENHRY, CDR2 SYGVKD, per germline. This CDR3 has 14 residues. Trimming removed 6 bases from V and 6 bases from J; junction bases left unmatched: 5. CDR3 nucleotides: TGTGCCATCAGGGGACAGGGGCAGGGTCAGCCCCAGCATTTT. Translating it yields CAIRGQGQGQPQHF.

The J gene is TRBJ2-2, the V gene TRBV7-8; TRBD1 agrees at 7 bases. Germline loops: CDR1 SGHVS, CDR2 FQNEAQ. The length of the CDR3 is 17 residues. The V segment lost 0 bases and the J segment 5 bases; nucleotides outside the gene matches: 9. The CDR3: CASSLADRLVRTGELFF. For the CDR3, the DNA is TGTGCCAGCAGCTTAGCGGACAGGCTAGTCAGGACCGGGGAGCTGTTTTTT.

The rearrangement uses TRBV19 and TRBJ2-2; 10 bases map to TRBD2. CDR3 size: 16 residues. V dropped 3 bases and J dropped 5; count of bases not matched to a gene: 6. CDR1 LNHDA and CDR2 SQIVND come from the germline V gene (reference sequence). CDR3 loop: CASSMASGRRTGELFF. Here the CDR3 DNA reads TGTGCCAGTAGTATGGCTAGCGGGAGACGAACCGGGGAGCTGTTTTTT.

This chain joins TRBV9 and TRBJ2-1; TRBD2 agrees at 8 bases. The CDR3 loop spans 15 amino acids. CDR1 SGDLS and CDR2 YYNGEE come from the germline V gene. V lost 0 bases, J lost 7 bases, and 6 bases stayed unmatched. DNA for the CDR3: TGTGCCAGCAGCGTAGCGGTGACTAGCGTTAATGAGCAGTTCTTC. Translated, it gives CASSVAVTSVNEQFF.

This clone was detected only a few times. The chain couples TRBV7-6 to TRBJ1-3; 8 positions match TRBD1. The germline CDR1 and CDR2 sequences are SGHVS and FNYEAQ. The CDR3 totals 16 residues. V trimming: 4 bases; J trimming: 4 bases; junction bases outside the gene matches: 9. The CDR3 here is CASSSSRGPGGNTIYF. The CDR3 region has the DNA TGTGCCAGCAGCTCCTCCAGGGGGCCTGGGGGAAACACCATATATTTT.

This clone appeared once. The CDR3 reads CASSRGPFRPQHF. CDR3 DNA: TGTGCCAGCAGTAGAGGCCCTTTTCGGCCCCAGCATTTT. V and J are TRBV2 and TRBJ1-5; no firm D call. Trimming left V 5 bases short and J 9 bases short, with 14 bases between. There are 13 residues in the CDR3. The germline V gene encodes CDR1 SNHLY and CDR2 FYNNEI.